Following are 3 T cell receptor beta chains from one sample sequenced in a study of blood T cell repertoires in COVID-19. Sequenced by immunoSEQ multiplex PCR; TCRdb stores in-frame clones only, minus some. Among about 330,000 clones listed, roughly 87% were seen once. The sequencing input was peripheral blood. Receptors originate from a young man with COVID-19, enrolled during active disease.

The chain is built from TRBV6-6 and TRBJ1-2, with 10 bases matching TRBD1. The CDR3 loop spans 12 amino acids. The ends lost 5 bases at V and 14 bases at J; junction bases unmatched: 8. Germline V lookup: CDR1 MNHNY, CDR2 SVGAGI (reference sequence). The CDR3 loop reads CASSPTLDRGTF. In DNA, the CDR3 is TGTGCCAGCAGTCCTACCCTGGACAGGGGGACCTTC.

CDR3 DNA sequence: TGTGCCAGCAGCCAATCGACGACTAGCGGGAGTAGCGACGAGCAGTACTTC. Protein sequence: CASSQSTTSGSSDEQYF. V and J are TRBV16 and TRBJ2-7; 12 positions match TRBD2. Germline V gene data show CDR1 as KGHSY and CDR2 as FQNENV. J gave up 5 bases and V 0 bases, and 8 bases lay outside the gene matches. There are 17 residues in the CDR3.

The chain links TRBV7-6 to TRBJ2-2, with 9 positions matching TRBD1. The ends lost 5 bases at V and 4 bases at J; junction bases unmatched: 8. Germline CDR1 SGHVS, CDR2 FNYEAQ. This CDR3 comprises 16 residues. CDR3 loop: CASSPWTGEGTGELFF. CDR3 in DNA: TGTGCCAGCAGCCCCTGGACAGGGGAAGGCACCGGGGAGCTGTTTTTT.